This T cell receptor (beta chain) stems from a study of blood T cell repertoires in COVID-19 (TCRdb year 2020). With regard to the full study: Samples covering the acute and convalescent phases of COVID-19 were provided by collaborators in the United States, Italy and Spain. The material from the prospective study consisted of cDNA or gDNA derived from T cells, B-cell-depleted T cells, or PBMCs. Deeply sampled blood TCRbeta repertoires from subjects exposed to, actively infected with, or recovered from COVID-19 were included in the dataset. The repertoires were released in a freely available public database meant as a resource for research on the immune response to SARS-CoV-2. Samples were obtained from the ongoing ImmuneRACE study (first 160 participants) and from over a thousand subjects provided by 6 global collaborators. The sample metadata nearly always contained a de-identified subject ID, COVID-19 status, age in years and sex. HLA class I and class II types, where available, came from metadata supplied by the sample provider rather than from assay-based typing.

The full study reports these points: How much clinical and demographic metadata was included differed by source and by participant, and the metadata was provided uncurated.

As regards this clone: Its cognate antigen has yet to be identified. No base quality information exists; no much larger clone differs at one position.

According to the germline V gene, CDR1 reads SGHAT and CDR2 reads FQNNGV. The CDR3 spans 13 residues, from the cysteine through the phenylalanine. Of all the DNA, just the CDR3 is kept, 39 bases in frame from base 1. Trimming at the junction amounts to 5 bases on V and 5 bases on J, and the germline ends lie 12 bases apart. TCRbeta CDR3 regions were amplified from genomic DNA using the immunoSEQ Assay, a bias-controlled multiplex PCR. Regarding the original processing steps: The number of nucleated cells in each sample was estimated from the amplification of reference gene primers within the assay. Sequence reads were collapsed and filtered to measure the absolute abundance of every unique TCRbeta CDR3 rearrangement. For each sample, productive Simpson clonality was calculated as the square root of Simpson's diversity index over productive rearrangements. TCRdb obtained this table from immuneACCESS and retained in-frame rearrangements with V and J assigned. These tables miss some clones; where compared with another copy, unresolved V genes account for less than half of the shortfall, and the remainder is unexplained. V, J and clone size reflect that table, while D and trimming were determined from the DNA. The table for this sample lists 35,000 to 50,000 clones; roughly 93% of them were counted only once. Roughly 10% of the sample belongs to the ten largest clones.

Each collaborating institution followed its own protocols to collect whole blood in K2EDTA tubes. For TCRbeta analysis, collaborators shipped samples as frozen whole blood, isolated PBMCs, or DNA extracted from either of those sample types. The chain is encoded by TRBV11-2 joined to TRBJ1-2; the D segment could be TRBD1, given 6 matching bases. Material: peripheral blood. The sequence derives from a man aged 50 to 60 with active COVID-19. CDR3 region: CASSPQGLYGYTF. The DNA sequence is as follows: TGTGCCAGCAGCCCACAGGGCCTATATGGCTACACCTTC. The CDR3, completed at both ends by the reference TRBV11-2 and TRBJ1-2 genes, gives the full variable domain EAGVAQSPRYKIIEKRQSVAFWCNPISGHATLYWYQQILGQGPKLLIQFQNNGVVDDSQLPKDRFSAERLKGVDSTLKIQPAKLEDSAVYLCASSPQGLYGYTFGSGTRLTVV.